Each of the 14 T cell receptor beta chains below was sequenced from the same sample in a study of shared clonotypes between healthy human individuals. Using immunoSEQ multiplex PCR, the repertoire was profiled, and TCRdb retains in-frame clones only, with some absent. This table has around 2.1 million clones, about 93% appearing once. Naive CD8 cells lacked CD45RO and underwent positive selection for CCR7, leaving out terminally differentiated effector memory CD45RA+ cells. The sample consisted of naive CD8+ T cells from PBMCs. These receptor sequences come from a man younger than 35 in good health. Some clones in this sample may be carry-over from other donors' samples.

CDR3 loop: CAGVSEASYEQYF. The CDR3 DNA reads TGTGCCGGAGTTTCAGAGGCATCCTACGAGCAGTACTTC. This rearrangement joins TRBV18 to TRBJ2-7; D gene uncertain. CDR1 KGHSH and CDR2 LQKENI come from the germline V gene. CDR3 length: 13 amino acids. V was clipped by 11 bases and J by 1 base, with 15 bases between them.

V usage is TRBV29-1 and J usage is TRBJ2-1, with D perhaps TRBD2 (6 bases). Germline V gene data show CDR1 as SQVTM and CDR2 as ANQGSEA. Trimming removed 0 bases from V and 2 bases from J, with 14 bases in between. The CDR3 length is 16 residues. The CDR3 region has the DNA TGCAGCGTTGAAGATCTTACTAGCCCAACCTACAATGAGCAGTTCTTC. It encodes CSVEDLTSPTYNEQFF.

In its sample, this clone was seen once. For the CDR3, the DNA is TGTGCTAGTGGTTTGCCCCCTGCCCCCTATGGCTACACCTTC. Translating gives CASGLPPAPYGYTF. This chain joins TRBV12-5 and TRBJ1-2; D is uncertain. CDR3 length equals 14 residues. Germline assignment: CDR1 LGHNT and CDR2 FRNRAP. V shed 2 bases and J shed 4 bases, with 11 bases lying between them.

This sequence joins TRBV27 and TRBJ1-1; 7 nucleotides line up with TRBD1. Germline V lookup: CDR1 MNHEY, CDR2 SMNVEV (reference sequence). Trimming cost V 0 bases and J 4 bases; bases outside gene matches: 5. This CDR3 has 15 amino acids. The CDR3 is CASSLSRRGFTEAFF. The CDR3 DNA follows: TGTGCCAGCAGTTTATCGCGCAGGGGGTTCACTGAAGCTTTCTTT.

This chain links TRBV5-5 with TRBJ2-2, with 14 nucleotides matching TRBD2. Germline CDR1 is SGHKS and CDR2 is YYEKEE (reference sequence). J lost 6 bases, V lost 4 bases, and 5 bases had no gene match. The CDR3 sequence is 16 residues long. The CDR3 nucleotides are TGTGCCAGCAGCCTAGGGACTAGCGGGAGCCCCGGGGAGCTGTTTTTT. Translated, it gives CASSLGTSGSPGELFF. The full variable domain, its missing parts supplied by reference TRBV5-5 and TRBJ2-2, is DAGVTQSPTHLIKTRGQQVTLRCSPISGHKSVSWYQQVLGQGPQFIFQYYEKEERGRGNFPDRFSARQFPNYSSELNVNALLLGDSALYLCASSLGTSGSPGELFFGEGSRLTVL.

The CDR3 DNA reads TGTGCCAGCAGCTTAATTGCGGGATCTAGCACAGATACGCAGTATTTT. Residues: CASSLIAGSSTDTQYF. The V and J genes are TRBV7-2 and TRBJ2-3, with D perhaps TRBD2 (6 bases). The germline V gene encodes CDR1 SGHTA and CDR2 FQGNSA. The CDR3 extends over 16 amino acids. With 2 bases removed from V and 0 bases from J, the gap between germline ends came to 12 bases.

This chain connects TRBV5-1 to TRBJ2-7; no definite D call. Germline assignment: CDR1 SGHRS and CDR2 YFSETQ. Trimming took 1 base from V and 1 from J, leaving 24 bases between them. The CDR3 sequence is 19 residues long. The CDR3, as DNA: TGCGCCAGCAGCTTGCCATCCGGTGGCTCCACAATGGGGTCCTACGAGCAGTACTTC. Its protein product is CASSLPSGGSTMGSYEQYF.

The V and J genes are TRBV25-1 and TRBJ2-7; D perhaps matches TRBD2 (5 bases). The V and J ends lost 1 base and 0 bases respectively, with 7 bases between them. The germline CDR1 and CDR2 sequences are MGHDK and SYGVNS. This CDR3 is 14 amino acids long. The CDR3 sequence: CASSELSGSYEQYF. In DNA form, the CDR3 reads TGTGCCAGCAGTGAATTAAGCGGCTCCTACGAGCAGTACTTC.

The rearrangement uses TRBV10-3 and TRBJ1-4, with a tentative D call TRBD1 (6 bases). The CDR3 extends over 15 amino acids. Per germline, CDR1 ENHRY and CDR2 SYGVKD. Trimming removed 10 bases at V and 8 bases at J, with 23 bases between. CDR3 sequence reads: CATHPRGSNEEKLFF. In DNA form, the CDR3 reads TGTGCCACCCACCCAAGGGGGTCTAATGAAGAAAAACTGTTTTTT.

The V call is TRBV11-2, the J call TRBJ2-7; TRBD1 is a possible D gene (5 bases). The germline V and J ends were trimmed by 6 bases and 6 bases, with 15 bases remaining between them. The CDR3 consists of 13 residues. CDR1 SGHAT and CDR2 FQNNGV come from the germline V gene. The CDR3 here is CASRDNDFLEQYF. CDR3 in DNA: TGTGCCAGCAGGGACAATGACTTCCTCGAGCAGTACTTC. The whole variable domain, filled in from reference TRBV11-2 and TRBJ2-7, reads EAGVAQSPRYKIIEKRQSVAFWCNPISGHATLYWYQQILGQGPKLLIQFQNNGVVDDSQLPKDRFSAERLKGVDSTLKIQPAKLEDSAVYLCASRDNDFLEQYFGPGTRLTVT.

This chain connects TRBV28 to TRBJ2-7, with 10 bases matching TRBD1. CDR3 length equals 15 residues. V was pared by 5 bases and J by 9 bases, with 13 bases of the junction left unmatched. CDR1 is MDHEN, CDR2 SYDVKM, per germline. The CDR3 loop is CASSGDRGLRSAQYF. Here the CDR3 DNA reads TGTGCCAGCAGTGGGGACAGGGGACTGCGGTCGGCGCAGTACTTC. Together with reference TRBV28 and TRBJ2-7, the CDR3 gives the full variable domain: DVKVTQSSRYLVKRTGEKVFLECVQDMDHENMFWYRQDPGLGLRLIYFSYDVKMKEKGDIPEGYSVSREKKERFSLILESASTNQTSMYLCASSGDRGLRSAQYFGPGTRLTVT.

The chain is built from TRBV9 and TRBJ2-7; TRBD2 matches at 12 bases. The ends lost 3 bases at V and 6 bases at J; junction bases unmatched: 4. This CDR3 spans 14 amino acids. Germline loops: CDR1 SGDLS, CDR2 YYNGEE. The CDR3 spells CASSASGRAPEQYF. The CDR3, as DNA: TGTGCCAGCAGCGCTAGCGGGAGGGCCCCCGAGCAGTACTTC.

The chain uses TRBV11-1 and TRBJ2-5, with D perhaps TRBD1 or TRBD2 (5 bases each). V lost 1 base, J lost 4 bases, and 13 bases lay in between. The CDR3 has 15 amino acids. Germline-derived CDR1 and CDR2 are SGHAT and FQDESV (reference sequence). For the CDR3, the DNA is TGTGCCAGCAGCTTAGTAAGAGGGGCGGGAGAGACCCAGTACTTC. Protein sequence: CASSLVRGAGETQYF.

The chain employs TRBV9 and TRBJ2-7; 8 bases map to TRBD1. V gave up 0 bases and J gave up 3 bases; unmatched junction bases: 5. CDR3 length: 15 amino acids. Per germline, CDR1 SGDLS and CDR2 YYNGEE. The chain's CDR3 is CASSVGRGLNYEQYF. In DNA, the CDR3 is TGTGCCAGCAGCGTAGGCAGGGGGCTTAACTACGAGCAGTACTTC. Based on the CDR3 plus reference TRBV9 and TRBJ2-7, the full variable domain is DSGVTQTPKHLITATGQRVTLRCSPRSGDLSVYWYQQSLDQGLQFLIQYYNGEERAKGNILERFSAQQFPDLHSELNLSSLELGDSALYFCASSVGRGLNYEQYFGPGTRLTVT.